These 7 T cell receptor beta chains were all obtained from the same sample, sequenced in a study of cytomegalovirus exposure and HLA in healthy donors (TCRdb year 2017). The method was the immunoSEQ multiplex PCR assay. A mixture of 60 forward primers for TCR Vbeta segments and 13 reverse primers for TCR Jbeta segments was used in the multiplex PCR. TCRdb's version of the immuneACCESS table is confined to in-frame rearrangements and falls short of the full clone set. An unresolved V gene accounts for under half of the shortfall where checked; the remainder is of unknown origin. The sample yields approximately 150,000 clones; around 65% were counted once. Roughly 1.9% of the sample comes from the top ten. The sample comprised PBMCs. The receptors shown here come from a male donor in good health and CMV-seronegative.

The rearrangement uses TRBV11-2 and TRBJ1-3; perhaps TRBD1 as D (6 bases). Germline loops: CDR1 SGHAT, CDR2 FQNNGV. This CDR3 is 14 amino acids long. Trimming shortened V by 4 bases and J by 4 bases, and 11 bases separated the two germline ends. For the CDR3, the DNA is TGTGCCAGCAGCTCAGGGGTTACAGGAAACACCATATATTTT. It is translated as CASSSGVTGNTIYF.

This clone was observed a few times. One end of the junction varies from germline; a read error may be responsible. The CDR3, as DNA: TGTTCCACCAGCAGAGCGGGGACTTGGAACACTGAAGCTTTCTTT. Translation: CSTSRAGTWNTEAFF. The rearrangement joins TRBV15 to TRBJ1-1, with a weak D call TRBD1 (5 bases). Germline CDR1 reads LNHNV; CDR2 reads YYDKDF (reference sequence). The length of the CDR3 is 15 residues.

The chain uses TRBV6-1 and TRBJ1-5; no clear D gene. The CDR3 has 14 amino acids. V lost 1 base, J lost 0 bases, and 4 bases lay in between. Germline CDR1 and CDR2: MNHNS and SASEGT. The chain's CDR3 is CASSEGSSNQPQHF. CDR3 in DNA: TGTGCCAGCAGTGAAGGGAGTAGCAATCAGCCCCAGCATTTT.

This clone has a single count. The V gene is TRBV7-7, the J gene TRBJ2-3; the match to TRBD2 covers 7 bases. The V gene end was trimmed by 3 bases and the J gene end by 6 bases; junction bases not matched to a gene: 9. Germline loops: CDR1 SSHAT, CDR2 FNYEAQ (reference sequence). The CDR3 has 15 residues. CDR3 DNA: TGTGCCAGCAGCTTGGGAGGGTACGGCTCCGATACGCAGTATTTT. The encoded protein is CASSLGGYGSDTQYF.

The chain recombines TRBV12-5 with TRBJ2-3; D may be TRBD1 (6 bases). V gave up 0 bases and J gave up 5 bases, with 9 bases separating them. CDR1 is LGHNT, CDR2 FRNRAP, per germline. The CDR3 contains 14 residues. CDR3 bases: TGTGCTAGTGGTTTGGTTCCCAGGGGAGATACGCAGTATTTT. It specifies CASGLVPRGDTQYF.

This rearrangement joins TRBV5-1 to TRBJ1-1; D remains unclear. The V end was cut by 2 bases, the J end by 4 bases, with 12 bases between. This CDR3 is 14 amino acids long. Germline CDR1 is SGHRS and CDR2 is YFSETQ. The CDR3 coding sequence is TGCGCCAGCAGCTTCGAGGGCGCCGGCACTGAAGCTTTCTTT. Amino acid sequence: CASSFEGAGTEAFF.

The J gene is TRBJ2-5, the V gene TRBV5-1; TRBD1 matches at 9 bases. Trimming at V came to 0 bases and at J to 3 bases, leaving 6 bases not matched to a gene. CDR3 length: 16 residues. Per germline, CDR1 SGHRS and CDR2 YFSETQ. CDR3 bases: TGCGCCAGCAGCTTGGCCTCGACAGGGGGGGAAGAGACCCAGTACTTC. This sequence encodes CASSLASTGGEETQYF.